The 6 T cell receptor beta chains listed next were all sequenced from one sample in a study of early T cells in non-severe SARS-CoV-2 infection. TCRdb processed the 5' RACE reads anew with MiXCR; each CDR3 protein has one entry. Among fewer than 75,000 distinct CDR3 sequences listed, just over 20% were seen once. The specimen comprised whole blood, sampled at baseline. These receptors all come from an adult who was a healthcare worker with PCR-confirmed SARS-CoV-2 infection or an uninfected control (not recorded which).

The chain joins TRBV2 to TRBJ2-5; no firm D call. The germline V gene has CDR1 SNHLY and CDR2 FYNNEI. The CDR3 runs to 11 residues. V lost 7 bases to trimming and J lost 0 bases, with 3 bases between them. In DNA, the CDR3 is TGTGCCAGCAACTACCAAGAGACCCAGTACTTC. Amino acid sequence: CASNYQETQYF.

The chain carries TRBV5-1 and TRBJ2-7, with 8 bases fitting TRBD1. The V segment lost 4 bases and the J segment 6 bases; nucleotides outside the gene matches: 12. Germline CDR1 is SGHRS and CDR2 is YFSETQ. The length of the CDR3 is 15 residues. The CDR3 sequence is CASSRNRDRRGEQYF. CDR3 in DNA: TGCGCCAGCAGCAGAAACCGGGACAGGAGAGGCGAGCAGTACTTC.

Remarks on this clonotype: A much bigger clone sits one base away, suggesting this may be a read error. The rearrangement joins TRBV12-3 or TRBV12-4 to TRBJ1-1, with unresolved D. Trimming shortened V by 6 bases and J by 1 base, and 12 bases separated the two germline ends. The CDR3 has 14 residues. The CDR3 DNA sequence: TGTGCCAGCAGAGGCCCGAACGCGAACACTGAAGCTTTCTTT. This translates into CASRGPNANTEAFF.

This clonotype was seen a handful of times. The V call is TRBV2, the J call TRBJ2-1; 9 nucleotides match TRBD1. This CDR3 comprises 16 residues. After removal of 4 bases from V and 4 bases from J, the junction contained 8 bases not matched to a gene. Germline V CDR1 and CDR2: SNHLY, FYNNEI. The CDR3 DNA reads TGTGCCAGCAGTGGAACAGGGGGCGCGGCATACAATGAGCAGTTCTTC. Translating it yields CASSGTGGAAYNEQFF.

This clonotype showed up many times. This chain connects TRBV30 to TRBJ2-3; D tentatively reads TRBD1 or TRBD2 (5 bases each). There are 11 residues in the CDR3. Germline V gene lookup returns CDR1 GTSNPN and CDR2 SVGIG (reference sequence). Trimming cost V 2 bases and J 6 bases, with 6 bases left between them. The CDR3 nucleotides read TGTGCCTGGAGTTGGGGGGATACGCAGTATTTT. Residues: CAWSWGDTQYF.

The V and J genes are TRBV12-3 or TRBV12-4 and TRBJ2-3; 12 nucleotides agree with TRBD1. CDR3 size: 14 residues. Trimming cost V 11 bases and J 5 bases; bases outside gene matches: 8. The DNA of the CDR3 is TGTGCCTGCGGGACAGGGGGCATTCAAGATACGCAGTATTTT. Translating gives CACGTGGIQDTQYF.